This T cell receptor beta chain was identified during a study of T cell responses to AZD1222 COVID-19 vaccine. The data were produced by immunoSEQ multiplex PCR, yet TCRdb's version contains in-frame clones alone and is incomplete. The profile covers around 140,000 clones, with 85% to 95% appearing a single time and 9% to 9.5% taken by the ten largest. General study findings and limits: Repertoires were obtained solely post-peak T cell response.

Second doses at about 4 or about 12 weeks were pooled. With regard to this clone: Its antigen is unidentified.

Trimming left V 0 bases short and J 0 bases short, with 11 bases between. This CDR3 has 17 amino acids. Germline V gene data show CDR1 as LGHNA and CDR2 as YNFKEQ. This chain uses TRBV4-2 with TRBJ2-2, with D unresolved. The sample consisted of peripheral blood, taken 28 days after the second AZD1222 dose. The TCR sequence derives from an adult who received the AZD1222 COVID-19 vaccine. The CDR3 here is CASSQDLLAANTGELFF. In nucleotides, the CDR3 is TGTGCCAGCAGCCAAGATTTATTGGCCGCGAACACCGGGGAGCTGTTTTTT.